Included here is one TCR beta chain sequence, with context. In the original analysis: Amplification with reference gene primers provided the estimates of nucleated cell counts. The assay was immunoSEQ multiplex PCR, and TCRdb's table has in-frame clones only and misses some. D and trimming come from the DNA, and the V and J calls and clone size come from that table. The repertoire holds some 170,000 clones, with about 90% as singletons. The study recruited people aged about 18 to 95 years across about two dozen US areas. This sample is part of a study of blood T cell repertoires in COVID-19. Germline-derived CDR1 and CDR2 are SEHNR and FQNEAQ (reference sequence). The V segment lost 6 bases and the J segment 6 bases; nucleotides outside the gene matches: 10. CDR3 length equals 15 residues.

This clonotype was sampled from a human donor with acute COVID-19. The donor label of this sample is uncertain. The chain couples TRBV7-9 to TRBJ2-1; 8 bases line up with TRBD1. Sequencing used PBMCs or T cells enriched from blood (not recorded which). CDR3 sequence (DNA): TGTGCCAGCAGTAACAAAGACAGGGGCGGCAATGAGCAGTTCTTC. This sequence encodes CASSNKDRGGNEQFF.